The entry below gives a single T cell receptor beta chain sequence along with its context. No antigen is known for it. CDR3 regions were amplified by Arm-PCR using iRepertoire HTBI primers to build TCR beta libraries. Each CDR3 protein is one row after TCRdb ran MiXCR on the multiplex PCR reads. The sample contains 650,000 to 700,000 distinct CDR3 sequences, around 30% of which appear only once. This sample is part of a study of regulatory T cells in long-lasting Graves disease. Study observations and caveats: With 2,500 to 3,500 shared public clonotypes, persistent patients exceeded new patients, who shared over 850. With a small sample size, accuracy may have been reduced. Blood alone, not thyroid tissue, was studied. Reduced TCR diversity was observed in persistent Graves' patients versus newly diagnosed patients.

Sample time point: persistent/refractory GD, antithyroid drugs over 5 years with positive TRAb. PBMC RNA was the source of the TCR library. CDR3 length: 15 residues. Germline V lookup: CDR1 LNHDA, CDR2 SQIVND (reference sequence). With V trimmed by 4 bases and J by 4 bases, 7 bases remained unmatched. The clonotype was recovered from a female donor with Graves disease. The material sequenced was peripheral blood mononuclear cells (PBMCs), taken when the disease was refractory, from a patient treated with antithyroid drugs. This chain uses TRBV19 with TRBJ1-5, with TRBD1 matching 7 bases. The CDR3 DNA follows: TGTGCCAGTAGTACGGCGGCAGGGGGAAATCAGCCCCAGCATTTT. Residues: CASSTAAGGNQPQHF.